The 18 T cell receptor beta chains in this list originate from one sample, sequenced in a study of T cells in Graves' hyperthyroidism and ophthalmopathy. What was amplified from RNA transcripts were TCR beta CDR3 regions. Initially, a first-round RT-PCR of the TCR CDR3 employed the HTBI primer set. TCRdb re-analysed the multiplex PCR reads in MiXCR, keeping a single row per CDR3 protein. The sample has under 550,000 distinct CDR3 sequences; just under 20% are singletons. The sequencing input was blood. Source of these receptors: a man in his forties or fifties with Graves' ophthalmopathy.

V and J are TRBV18 and TRBJ2-7, with D possibly TRBD2 on 6 matching bases. This CDR3 contains 14 residues. Trimming shortened V by 2 bases and J by 2 bases, and 10 bases separated the two germline ends. Germline loops: CDR1 KGHSH, CDR2 LQKENI. CDR3 protein: CASSPYRGTYEQYF. The CDR3 DNA reads TGTGCCAGCTCACCATACCGGGGGACCTACGAGCAGTACTTC.

There are a few counts of this clonotype. V gene TRBV19 combines with J gene TRBJ2-1, with 10 bases that match TRBD1. This CDR3 has 15 residues. CDR1 is LNHDA, CDR2 SQIVND, per germline (reference sequence). After removal of 6 bases from V and 2 bases from J, the junction contained 4 bases not matched to a gene. The CDR3 nucleotides read TGTGCCAGTAGCAAAGGGACAGGGGCCTACAATGAGCAGTTCTTC. It encodes CASSKGTGAYNEQFF.

This clonotype was seen more than once but under ten times. This sequence joins TRBV10-3 and TRBJ2-3; possible D gene TRBD1, 5 bases. CDR3 size: 15 residues. V shed 1 base and J shed 1 base, with 9 bases lying between them. Germline lookup yields CDR1 ENHRY and CDR2 SYGVKD. The CDR3 DNA reads as TGTGCCATCAGTGAGTTGGAGACAGGCACAGATACGCAGTATTTT. This gives the protein CAISELETGTDTQYF.

This chain links TRBV29-1 with TRBJ2-1, with 16 bases aligning to TRBD2. Trimming at V came to 7 bases and at J to 7 bases, leaving 10 bases not matched to a gene. Germline CDR1 and CDR2: SQVTM and ANQGSEA. The CDR3 consists of 16 residues. CDR3 nucleotide sequence: TGCAGCGAGACGGGACTAGCGGGAGGGCCGGGGAATGAGCAGTTCTTC. This encodes CSETGLAGGPGNEQFF.

The chain links TRBV7-2 to TRBJ1-3, with D hard to call. The CDR3 has 13 amino acids. V gave up 3 bases and J gave up 7 bases, with 10 bases separating them. Germline CDR1 is SGHTA and CDR2 is FQGNSA. For the CDR3, the DNA is TGTGCCAGCAGCTTGAGGAGCTTGAACACCATATATTTT. This encodes CASSLRSLNTIYF.

The table lists this clonotype with many counts. This chain links TRBV2 with TRBJ2-3; D uncertain. The CDR3 runs 15 residues. V lost 1 base and J lost 3, with 11 bases in between. The germline V gene has CDR1 SNHLY and CDR2 FYNNEI. The CDR3 reads CASSEVAPGTDTQYF. DNA for the CDR3: TGTGCCAGCAGTGAAGTTGCCCCCGGGACAGATACGCAGTATTTT. Supplemented by reference TRBV2 and TRBJ2-3, the full variable domain reads EPEVTQTPSHQVTQMGQEVILRCVPISNHLYFYWYRQILGQKVEFLVSFYNNEISEKSEIFDDQFSVERPDGSNFTLKIRSTKLEDSAMYFCASSEVAPGTDTQYFGPGTRLTVL.

The sample holds many counts of this clonotype. V gene TRBV3-1 combines with J gene TRBJ1-5; D perhaps matches TRBD1 (5 bases). This CDR3 spans 13 amino acids. Germline V gives CDR1 LGHDT, CDR2 YNNKEL (reference sequence). V dropped 4 bases and J dropped 5 bases, with 9 bases sitting between them. The CDR3 DNA reads as TGTGCCAGCAGCCGGGAGGGGCATCAGCCCCAGCATTTT. Residues: CASSREGHQPQHF. Drawing the rest from reference TRBV3-1 and TRBJ1-5, the complete variable domain is DTAVSQTPKYLVTQMGNDKSIKCEQNLGHDTMYWYKQDSKKFLKIMFSYNNKELIINETVPNRFSPKSPDKAHLNLHINSLELGDSAVYFCASSREGHQPQHFGDGTRLSIL.

This clonotype was seen ten or more times. CDR3 amino acids: CASSEGIGGAFF. The DNA of the CDR3 is TGTGCCAGCAGTGAAGGAATAGGTGGGGCTTTCTTT. The chain is built from TRBV2 and TRBJ1-1; D uncertain. The CDR3 spans 12 residues. From germline, CDR1 is SNHLY and CDR2 FYNNEI. V shed 1 base and J shed 11 bases, with 11 bases lying between them.

A few counts support this clonotype. This chain links TRBV9 with TRBJ1-3; D call uncertain. Trimming pared 0 bases from V and 0 bases from J, leaving 13 bases between. This CDR3 spans 17 amino acids. The germline CDR1 and CDR2 sequences are SGDLS and YYNGEE. CDR3: CASSVAWQPLSGNTIYF. The DNA of the CDR3 is TGTGCCAGCAGCGTAGCGTGGCAGCCTCTCTCTGGAAACACCATATATTTT.

This clonotype was seen a handful of times. The chain joins TRBV6-1 to TRBJ2-7, with D maybe TRBD2 (5 bases). The V end lost 2 bases, the J end lost 5 bases, and 16 bases lay between the germline ends. The CDR3 is 15 amino acids. CDR1 is MNHNS, CDR2 SASEGT, per germline. CDR3 sequence (DNA): TGTGCCAGCAGTGAATTTTCAGGACTCGGGCACGAGCAGTACTTC. It specifies CASSEFSGLGHEQYF.

This clonotype was picked up a small number of times. This chain connects TRBV18 to TRBJ1-1; a weak D match, TRBD1 (5 bases). V gave up 7 bases and J gave up 3 bases, with 9 bases separating them. This CDR3 contains 12 residues. In germline, CDR1 is KGHSH, CDR2 LQKENI. The CDR3, as DNA: TGTGCCAGCTTGGAAGGGGACACTGAAGCTTTCTTT. This gives the protein CASLEGDTEAFF.

A note on this clonotype: The junction does not match germline at one end; this may be a read error. V usage is TRBV7-2 and J usage is TRBJ2-7; the D is unclear. This CDR3 spans 14 amino acids. Germline V CDR1 and CDR2: SGHTA, FQGNSA. The CDR3 region has the DNA TGTGCCAGCAGCTTAGCCGCCCCTCCCTACGAGCGGTACTTC. It is translated as CASSLAAPPYERYF.

This clonotype was observed many times. This chain uses TRBV12-3 or TRBV12-4 with TRBJ1-3; 7 bases agree with TRBD1. This CDR3 contains 15 residues. V lost 6 bases, J lost 1 base, and 6 bases stayed unmatched. DNA of the CDR3: TGTGCCAGCAGCTACAGGGGAGGGTCTGGAAACACCATATATTTT. It specifies CASSYRGGSGNTIYF.

This clonotype was counted between two and nine times. Sequence at one end of the junction differs from germline and may be a read error. The V call is TRBV11-3, the J call TRBJ2-7, with D possibly being TRBD1 or TRBD2 (5 bases each). Germline V gene lookup returns CDR1 SGHNT and CDR2 YENEEA. The CDR3 has 15 residues. In DNA, the CDR3 is TGTGCCAGCAGCGACGGGACGGCAAGCTCCTACGAGCGGTACTTC. Its translation: CASSDGTASSYERYF.

The chain recombines TRBV10-3 with TRBJ1-1; D possibly corresponds to TRBD1 (6 bases). Looked up from germline, CDR1 is ENHRY and CDR2 is SYGVKD. The CDR3 runs to 16 residues. Deletions cut 6 bases from V and 0 bases from J, with 17 bases between. The CDR3 is CAISRAGGGLNTEAFF. The CDR3 DNA reads as TGTGCCATCAGCAGAGCGGGTGGGGGCCTGAACACTGAAGCTTTCTTT.

The table lists this clonotype with many counts. DNA for the CDR3: TGTGCCAGCAGTTTAGACAGGGGCGGGAACACCGGGGAGCTGTTTTTT. Amino acid sequence: CASSLDRGGNTGELFF. The genes are TRBV28 and TRBJ2-2; TRBD1 matches at 8 bases. With 2 bases clipped from V and 1 base from J, the junction kept 3 bases outside the gene matches. Germline V CDR1 and CDR2: MDHEN, SYDVKM. This CDR3 region has 16 residues.

In this sample, this clonotype turned up many times. This rearrangement joins TRBV5-1 to TRBJ2-7; D is undetermined. The ends were cut back, 5 bases at V and 7 bases at J, with 16 bases in the middle. This CDR3 is built from 13 residues. Germline-derived CDR1 and CDR2 are SGHRS and YFSETQ. CDR3 bases: TGCGCCAGCAGACATGGCTCTGCCGAGGAGCAGTACTTC. Encoded protein: CASRHGSAEEQYF. The whole variable domain, remainder taken from reference TRBV5-1 and TRBJ2-7, is KAGVTQTPRYLIKTRGQQVTLSCSPISGHRSVSWYQQTPGQGLQFLFEYFSETQRNKGNFPGRFSGRQFSNSRSEMNVSTLELGDSALYLCASRHGSAEEQYFGPGTRLTVT.

Note on this clonotype: A much more abundant neighbour one base away suggests this may be a read error. The chain employs TRBV11-2 and TRBJ2-7; 9 bases line up with TRBD2. Germline CDR1 is SGHAT and CDR2 is FQNNGV. V dropped 5 bases and J dropped 2; count of bases not matched to a gene: 13. This CDR3 comprises 17 residues. In DNA form, the CDR3 reads TGTGCCAGCAGCCCAGACCCCCTAGCGGGGACCACCTACGAGCAGTACTTC. Residues: CASSPDPLAGTTYEQYF.